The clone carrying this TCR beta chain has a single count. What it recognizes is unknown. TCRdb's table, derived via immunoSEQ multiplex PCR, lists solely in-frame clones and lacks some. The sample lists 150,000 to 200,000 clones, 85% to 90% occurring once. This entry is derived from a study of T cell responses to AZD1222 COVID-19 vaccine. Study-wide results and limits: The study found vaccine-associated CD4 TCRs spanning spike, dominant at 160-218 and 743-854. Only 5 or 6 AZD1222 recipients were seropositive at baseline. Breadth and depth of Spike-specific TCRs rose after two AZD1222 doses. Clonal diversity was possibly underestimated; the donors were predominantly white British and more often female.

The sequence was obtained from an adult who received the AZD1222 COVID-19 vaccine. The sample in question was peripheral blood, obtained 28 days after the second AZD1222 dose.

CDR3 nucleotides: TGCGCCAGCAGCCAAGGGGGACAGTTGGGATACTACGAGCAGTACTTC. Protein sequence: CASSQGGQLGYYEQYF. The chain has TRBV4-1 and TRBJ2-7; 7 positions match TRBD1. V trimming: 1 base; J trimming: 3 bases; junction bases outside the gene matches: 9. The CDR3 length is 16 residues. The germline V gene encodes CDR1 MGHRA and CDR2 YSYEKL.